This T cell receptor beta chain appears in the sequencing data of a study of OX40 agonist ivuxolimab in advanced cancers. Using immunoSEQ multiplex PCR, the repertoire was profiled, and TCRdb retains in-frame clones only, with some absent. The table shows approximately 47,000 clones, with over 90% occurring only once. The CDR3 is made up of 12 amino acids. Germline V gives CDR1 LNHDA, CDR2 SQIVND (reference sequence). V lost 7 bases to trimming and J lost 7 bases, with 13 bases between them. The sequence derives from an adult with an advanced solid tumor such as melanoma, head and neck, liver or kidney cancer. This chain links TRBV19 with TRBJ1-1; D may be TRBD1 (6 bases). Sample: CD4+ or CD8+ T cells sorted from blood, taken in a trial of the OX40 agonist ivuxolimab. CDR3 amino acids: CASKKGVIEAFF. The CDR3 nucleotides read TGTGCCAGTAAGAAGGGGGTTATTGAAGCTTTCTTT.